The 23 T cell receptor beta chains below were found in one sample sequenced in a study of regulatory T cells in long-lasting Graves disease. Arm-PCR of CDR3 regions and iRepertoire HTBI primers were used to build TCR beta libraries. TCRdb analysed the multiplex PCR reads with MiXCR anew, one entry per CDR3 protein. The repertoire holds about 340,000 distinct CDR3 sequences, with less than 20% as singletons. As for time point: persistent/refractory GD, antithyroid drugs over 5 years with positive TRAb. Preparation of the TCR library used RNA extracted from PBMCs. The material was peripheral blood mononuclear cells (PBMCs), obtained when the disease was refractory, from a patient treated with antithyroid drugs. All receptors derive from a female donor with Graves disease.

At least ten counts were recorded for this clonotype. The V and J genes are TRBV13 and TRBJ2-7; 7 bases map to TRBD1. Unmatched junction bases numbered 4, after V lost 3 bases and J lost 2 bases. The CDR3 has 14 amino acids. Germline CDR1 and CDR2: PRHDT and FYEKMQ (reference sequence). The CDR3 nucleotides read TGTGCCAGCAGCTTCCGGGACAGACCCTACGAGCAGTACTTC. It yields the protein CASSFRDRPYEQYF.

This clonotype has ten or more counts. The V gene is TRBV27, the J gene TRBJ1-1; D is undetermined. CDR3 length equals 12 residues. The V gene's germline CDR1 is MNHEY and CDR2 SMNVEV (reference sequence). V lost 6 bases, J lost 2 bases, and 7 bases lay in between. The CDR3, as DNA: TGTGCCAGCAGCCCGAGTAACACTGAAGCTTTCTTT. Translating gives CASSPSNTEAFF.

As DNA, the CDR3 is TGTGCCAGCAGCCAAAGGGGGACAGGGGATTCACCCCTCCACTTT. This sequence encodes CASSQRGTGDSPLHF. V usage is TRBV3-1 and J usage is TRBJ1-6, with 10 bases aligning to TRBD1. V lost 2 bases and J lost 8; bases outside the gene matches: 3. Germline V lookup: CDR1 LGHDT, CDR2 YNNKEL (reference sequence). There are 15 residues in the CDR3.

To note about this clonotype: The junction departs from germline at one end; a sequencing error may be responsible. The chain has TRBV24-1 and TRBJ1-3; D is undetermined. Germline assignment: CDR1 KGHDR and CDR2 SFDVKD. CDR3 length: 13 residues. In nucleotides, the CDR3 is TGTACCACCAGTGACAACCGTAGAAACACCATATATTTT. The encoded protein is CTTSDNRRNTIYF.

The CDR3 region has the DNA TGTGCCAGTAGCCGAGGGACAGGTACTAACTATGGCTACACCTTC. Translated, it gives CASSRGTGTNYGYTF. J is TRBJ1-2 and V is TRBV19; 8 bases map to TRBD1. Trimming cost V 6 bases and J 0 bases; bases outside gene matches: 6. The V gene's germline CDR1 is LNHDA and CDR2 SQIVND (reference sequence). This CDR3 has 15 residues.

This clonotype was found a few times. The CDR3 nucleotides read TGTGCCAGCAGCCAATTCGCCGGGACAAATCAGCCCCAGCATTTT. Its protein product is CASSQFAGTNQPQHF. The V gene is TRBV14, the J gene TRBJ1-5; D is possibly TRBD1 (6 bases). The CDR3 has 15 residues. Trimming removed 2 bases from V and 4 bases from J, with 12 bases in between. Germline V gene data show CDR1 as SGHDN and CDR2 as FVKESK.

The sample holds many counts of this clonotype. The CDR3 DNA reads TGTGCCAGCAGACGACCGGGACAGGGGTGGTACGAGCAGTACTTC. Translated: CASRRPGQGWYEQYF. This chain uses TRBV2 with TRBJ2-7; 10 nucleotides align to TRBD1. V shed 6 bases and J 4 bases; nucleotides not matched to a gene: 9. From germline, CDR1 is SNHLY and CDR2 FYNNEI. The CDR3 is 15 amino acids.

This rearrangement joins TRBV7-2 to TRBJ1-2, with D perhaps TRBD1 (5 bases). The germline V gene has CDR1 SGHTA and CDR2 FQGNSA. Between the trimmed V and J ends, which lost 5 bases and 7 bases, there was a span of 26 bases. The CDR3 has 17 amino acids. Written as DNA, the CDR3 is TGTGCCAGCAGCCCTAAGCGCCCCGGACACTTAGAAACTGGCTACACCTTC. Its translation is CASSPKRPGHLETGYTF.

This clonotype has just a few counts. The chain combines TRBV29-1 with TRBJ2-7; TRBD1 is a possible D gene (5 bases). The V end lost 2 bases, the J end lost 7 bases, and 12 bases lay between the germline ends. CDR1 and CDR2 from the germline V gene are SQVTM and ANQGSEA. The CDR3 runs 12 residues. The CDR3 is CSVEQGLREQYF. The CDR3 region has the DNA TGCAGCGTTGAACAGGGCCTACGAGAGCAGTACTTC.

The V call is TRBV19, the J call TRBJ1-4; possibly TRBD1 for D (5 bases). Germline V CDR1 and CDR2: LNHDA, SQIVND (reference sequence). Trimming left V 4 bases short and J 6 bases short, with 18 bases between. The CDR3 is made up of 16 amino acids. The CDR3 reads CASSTYDRTNYEKLFF. DNA for the CDR3: TGTGCCAGTAGTACCTACGACAGAACTAATTATGAAAAACTGTTTTTT.

This clonotype was seen a few times. The V call is TRBV20-1, the J call TRBJ1-2; D is ambiguous. Germline lookup yields CDR1 DFQATT and CDR2 SNEGSKA (reference sequence). V shed 1 base and J shed 5 bases, with 8 bases lying between them. The CDR3 is 12 amino acids. In DNA form, the CDR3 reads TGCAGTGCTAGAGTAACGGAGTATGGCTACACCTTC. Protein: CSARVTEYGYTF.

In regard to this clonotype: This may be a read error: a much more frequent sequence differs by one nucleotide. V gene TRBV30 combines with J gene TRBJ2-5; D uncertain. The CDR3 has 13 amino acids. Germline values: CDR1 GTSNPN, CDR2 SVGIG (reference sequence). CDR3 in DNA: TGTGCCTGGAGTTGGCCCGAGCAAGAGACCCAGTGCTTC. It translates to CAWSWPEQETQCF.

For this clonotype: At one end the junction does not follow the germline gene, possibly because of a read error. This chain's CDR3 is CASRKGGTGAFF. CDR3 nucleotides: TGTGCCAGCAGGAAGGGGGGCACTGGAGCTTTCTTT. The chain recombines TRBV5-5 with TRBJ1-1; TRBD1 might be the D (6 bases). Germline V gives CDR1 SGHKS, CDR2 YYEKEE (reference sequence). CDR3 length: 12 residues.

This clonotype was detected a few times. This chain's CDR3 is CASSLQGRADTQYF. As DNA, the CDR3 is TGTGCCAGCAGTTTGCAGGGACGAGCAGATACGCAGTATTTT. This chain links TRBV12-3 or TRBV12-4 with TRBJ2-3, with D possibly called TRBD1 or TRBD2 (5 bases each). V was cut by 3 bases and J by 4 bases, with 11 bases left in between. The CDR3 spans 14 residues.

Concerning this clonotype: This may be a read error, as it is one base from a much larger clone. The J gene is TRBJ2-6, the V gene TRBV6-2 or TRBV6-3; 7 bases agree with TRBD1. This CDR3 contains 17 residues. The trim removed 6 bases at V and 0 bases at J, leaving 8 bases unmatched. Germline V gene sequence: CDR1 MNHEY, CDR2 SVGEGT. The CDR3: CASSHGDSPSGANVLTF. DNA of the CDR3: TGTGCCAGCAGCCACGGGGACAGTCCCTCTGGGGCCAACGTCCTGACTTTC.

This clonotype came up many times. This chain links TRBV7-2 with TRBJ2-5; the match to TRBD2 covers 8 bases. Trimming took 2 bases from V and 4 from J; bases not matched to a gene: 6. Per the germline V gene, CDR1 is SGHTA and CDR2 is FQGNSA. The length of the CDR3 is 15 residues. Here the CDR3 reads CASSLWGSGTETQYF. The CDR3 bases are TGTGCCAGCAGCTTATGGGGTAGCGGGACAGAGACCCAGTACTTC.

Ten or more counts support this clonotype. This chain links TRBV12-3 or TRBV12-4 with TRBJ1-4, with D unclear. This CDR3 region has 12 residues. The ends were cut back, 7 bases at V and 7 bases at J, with 10 bases in the middle. In DNA form, the CDR3 reads TGTGCCAGCACCCCCTCAGGTGAAAAACTGTTTTTT. It yields the protein CASTPSGEKLFF.

V and J are TRBV14 and TRBJ1-1; no clear D gene. Germline CDR1 and CDR2: SGHDN and FVKESK. The CDR3 covers 17 residues. Between the trimmed V and J ends, which lost 0 bases and 4 bases, there was a span of 18 bases. The CDR3 DNA reads TGTGCCAGCAGCCAAGAAGTCCTTAGGAGGGCGTTCACTGAAGCTTTCTTT. This translates into CASSQEVLRRAFTEAFF.

The rearrangement uses TRBV5-1 and TRBJ2-5; D uncertain. With 0 bases removed from V and 1 base from J, the gap between germline ends came to 10 bases. This CDR3 spans 15 amino acids. Germline V CDR1 and CDR2: SGHRS, YFSETQ. CDR3 amino acids: CASSLGGGRQETQYF. The CDR3 DNA follows: TGCGCCAGCAGCTTGGGCGGCGGCCGCCAAGAGACCCAGTACTTC.

The chain joins TRBV7-2 to TRBJ1-5; 10 bases are a match to TRBD1. CDR1 and CDR2 (germline): SGHTA, FQGNSA. The CDR3 extends over 17 amino acids. V gave up 2 bases and J gave up 2 bases; unmatched junction bases: 6. The CDR3 reads CASSLSGQGMGNQPQHF. The CDR3 DNA sequence: TGTGCCAGCAGCTTATCGGGACAGGGGATGGGCAATCAGCCCCAGCATTTT.

This clonotype was counted many times. J is TRBJ1-1 and V is TRBV19; weak D call: TRBD1 (5 bases). Germline-derived CDR1 and CDR2 are LNHDA and SQIVND (reference sequence). With 3 bases removed from V and 1 base from J, the gap between germline ends came to 12 bases. This CDR3 contains 15 residues. DNA for the CDR3: TGTGCCAGTAGTATCGGACGGGGCAAGAACACTGAAGCTTTCTTT. Amino acids: CASSIGRGKNTEAFF.

The chain is built from TRBV30 and TRBJ2-3; 7 nucleotides agree with TRBD2. Germline assignment: CDR1 GTSNPN and CDR2 SVGIG (reference sequence). This CDR3 comprises 16 residues. V dropped 3 bases and J dropped 2; count of bases not matched to a gene: 11. In DNA form, the CDR3 reads TGTGCCTGGAGCCCCTGGGGAGCGGGATACACAGATACGCAGTATTTT. Translation: CAWSPWGAGYTDTQYF.

This clonotype was counted a few times. The CDR3 region is CASSMGQGITF. The CDR3 region has the DNA TGTGCCAGCAGTATGGGACAGGGAATAACCTTC. The chain carries TRBV6-2 or TRBV6-3 and TRBJ1-2; 9 bases are shared with TRBD1. Germline CDR1 and CDR2: MNHEY and SVGEGT. The CDR3 loop spans 11 amino acids. V shed 5 bases, J shed 14 bases, and the junction held 6 bases outside the gene matches.